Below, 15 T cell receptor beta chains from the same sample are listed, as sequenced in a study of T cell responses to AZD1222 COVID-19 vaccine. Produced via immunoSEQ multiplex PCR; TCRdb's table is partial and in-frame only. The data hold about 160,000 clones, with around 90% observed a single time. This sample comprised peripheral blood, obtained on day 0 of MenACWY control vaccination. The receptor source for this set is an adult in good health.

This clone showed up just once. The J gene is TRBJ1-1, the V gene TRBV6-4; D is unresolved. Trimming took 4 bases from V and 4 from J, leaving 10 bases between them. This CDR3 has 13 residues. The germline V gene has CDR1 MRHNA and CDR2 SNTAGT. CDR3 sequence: CASSADRGTEAFF. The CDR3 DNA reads TGTGCCAGCAGTGCCGATCGGGGCACTGAAGCTTTCTTT.

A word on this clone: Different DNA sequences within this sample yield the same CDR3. CDR3 residues: CASSRQGTTNEKLFF. Written as DNA, the CDR3 is TGTGCCAGCAGTCGACAGGGGACGACTAATGAAAAACTGTTTTTT. The genes are TRBV6-2 or TRBV6-3 and TRBJ1-4, with 8 nucleotides matching TRBD1. After removal of 5 bases from V and 2 bases from J, the junction contained 4 bases not matched to a gene. The CDR3 loop spans 15 amino acids. The germline gives CDR1 MNHEY, CDR2 SVGEGT.

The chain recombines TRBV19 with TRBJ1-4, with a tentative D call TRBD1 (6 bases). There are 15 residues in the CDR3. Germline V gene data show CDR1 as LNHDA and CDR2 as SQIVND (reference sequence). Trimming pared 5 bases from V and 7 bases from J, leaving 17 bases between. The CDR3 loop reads CASSRLGAQGEKLFF. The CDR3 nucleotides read TGTGCCAGTAGTCGGCTGGGGGCGCAGGGTGAAAAACTGTTTTTT.

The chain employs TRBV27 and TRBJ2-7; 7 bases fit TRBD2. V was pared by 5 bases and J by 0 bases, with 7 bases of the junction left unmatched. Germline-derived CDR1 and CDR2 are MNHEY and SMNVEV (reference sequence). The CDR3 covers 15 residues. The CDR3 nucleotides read TGTGCCAGCAGTAGAATCGGGAGGCTCTCCTACGAGCAGTACTTC. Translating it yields CASSRIGRLSYEQYF.

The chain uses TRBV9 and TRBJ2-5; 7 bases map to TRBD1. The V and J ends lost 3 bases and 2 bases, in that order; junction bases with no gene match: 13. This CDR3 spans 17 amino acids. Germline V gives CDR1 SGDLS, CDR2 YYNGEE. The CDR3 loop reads CASSGMGRDSIQETQYF. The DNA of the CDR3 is TGTGCCAGCAGCGGAATGGGCCGGGACAGCATTCAAGAGACCCAGTACTTC.

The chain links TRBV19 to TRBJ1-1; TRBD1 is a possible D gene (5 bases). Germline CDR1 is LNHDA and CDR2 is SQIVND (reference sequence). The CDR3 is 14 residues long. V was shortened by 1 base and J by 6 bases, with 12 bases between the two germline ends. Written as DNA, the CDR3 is TGTGCCAGTAGTATAGGGGGGGTCGGGGCTGAAGCTTTCTTT. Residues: CASSIGGVGAEAFF.

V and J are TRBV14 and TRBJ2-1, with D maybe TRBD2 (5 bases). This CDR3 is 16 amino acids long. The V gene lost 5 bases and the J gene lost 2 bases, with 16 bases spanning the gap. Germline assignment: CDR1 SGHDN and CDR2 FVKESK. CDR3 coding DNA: TGTGCCAGCAGCAGCGTGAGTGGGAGAACCTACAATGAGCAGTTCTTC. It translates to CASSSVSGRTYNEQFF.

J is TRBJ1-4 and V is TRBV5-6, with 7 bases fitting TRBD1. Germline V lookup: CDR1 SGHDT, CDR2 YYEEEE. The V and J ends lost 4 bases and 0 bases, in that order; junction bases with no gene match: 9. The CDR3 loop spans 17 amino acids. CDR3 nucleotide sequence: TGTGCCAGCAGCCTTTACAGGGGCCCATCAACTAATGAAAAACTGTTTTTT. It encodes CASSLYRGPSTNEKLFF. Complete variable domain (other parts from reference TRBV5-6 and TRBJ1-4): DAGVTQSPTHLIKTRGQQVTLRCSPKSGHDTVSWYQQALGQGPQFIFQYYEEEERQRGNFPDRFSGHQFPNYSSELNVNALLLGDSALYLCASSLYRGPSTNEKLFFGSGTQLSVL.

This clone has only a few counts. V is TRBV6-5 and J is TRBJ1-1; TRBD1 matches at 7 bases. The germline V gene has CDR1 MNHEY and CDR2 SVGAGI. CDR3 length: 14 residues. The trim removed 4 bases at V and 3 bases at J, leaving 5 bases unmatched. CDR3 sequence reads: CASSSTGPYTEAFF. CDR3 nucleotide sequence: TGTGCCAGCAGTTCGACAGGGCCCTACACTGAAGCTTTCTTT.

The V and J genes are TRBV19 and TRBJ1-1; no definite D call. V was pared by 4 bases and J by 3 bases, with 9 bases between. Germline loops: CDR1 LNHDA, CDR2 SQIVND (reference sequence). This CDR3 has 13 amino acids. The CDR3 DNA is TGTGCCAGTAGTACTTCGAAGGACACTGAAGCTTTCTTT. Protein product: CASSTSKDTEAFF.

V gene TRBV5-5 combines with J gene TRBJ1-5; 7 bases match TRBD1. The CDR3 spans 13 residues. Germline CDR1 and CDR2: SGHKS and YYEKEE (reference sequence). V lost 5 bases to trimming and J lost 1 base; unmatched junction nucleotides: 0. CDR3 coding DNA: TGTGCCAGCAGGGGACAGAGCAATCAGCCCCAGCATTTT. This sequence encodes CASRGQSNQPQHF. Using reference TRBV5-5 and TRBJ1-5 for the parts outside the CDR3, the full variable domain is DAGVTQSPTHLIKTRGQQVTLRCSPISGHKSVSWYQQVLGQGPQFIFQYYEKEERGRGNFPDRFSARQFPNYSSELNVNALLLGDSALYLCASRGQSNQPQHFGDGTRLSIL.

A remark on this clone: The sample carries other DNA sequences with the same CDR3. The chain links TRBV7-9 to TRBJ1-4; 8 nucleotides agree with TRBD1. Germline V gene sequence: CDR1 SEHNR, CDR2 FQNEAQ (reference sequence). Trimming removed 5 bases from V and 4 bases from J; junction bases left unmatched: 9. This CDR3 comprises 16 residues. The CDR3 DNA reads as TGTGCCAGCAGCCTAGGACAGGGCAGAAATAATGAAAAACTGTTTTTT. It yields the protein CASSLGQGRNNEKLFF.

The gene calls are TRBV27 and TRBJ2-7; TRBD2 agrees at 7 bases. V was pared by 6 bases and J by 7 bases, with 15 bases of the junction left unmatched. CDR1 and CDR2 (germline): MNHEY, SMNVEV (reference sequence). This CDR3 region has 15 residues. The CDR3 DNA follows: TGTGCCAGCAGGGGGATCGGGGGGTGGCTGGGAGAGCAGTACTTC. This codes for CASRGIGGWLGEQYF.

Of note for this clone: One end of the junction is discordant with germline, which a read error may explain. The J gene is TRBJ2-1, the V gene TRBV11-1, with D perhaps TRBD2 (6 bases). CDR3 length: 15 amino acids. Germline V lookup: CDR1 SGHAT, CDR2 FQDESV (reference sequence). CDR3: CASNSRDSSNNEQFF. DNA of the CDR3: TGTGCCAGCAATTCCCGGGACTCCTCCAACAATGAGCAGTTCTTC.

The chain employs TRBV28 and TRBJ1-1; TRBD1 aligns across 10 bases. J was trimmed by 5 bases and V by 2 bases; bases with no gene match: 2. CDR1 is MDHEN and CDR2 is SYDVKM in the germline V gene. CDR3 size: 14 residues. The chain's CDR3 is CASSLRTGGTEAFF. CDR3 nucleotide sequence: TGTGCCAGCAGTTTAAGGACAGGGGGGACTGAAGCTTTCTTT.